This entry lists 25 T cell receptor beta chains sequenced from one sample in a study of CD8 T cells in Susac syndrome. RNA in amounts of about 0.5 to 1 ug was reverse transcribed with random hexamers. One entry per CDR3 protein results from TCRdb running MiXCR on the immunoSEQ multiplex PCR reads. The table has a few hundred thousand distinct CDR3 sequences, about 95% seen once. The sequenced sample was CD4+ T cells from PBMCs. The receptors stem from a human donor with multiple sclerosis.

The V and J genes are TRBV29-1 and TRBJ2-3; D is unclear. Trimming removed 3 bases from V and 8 bases from J, with 9 bases in between. The germline V gene has CDR1 SQVTM and CDR2 ANQGSEA. This CDR3 is 11 amino acids long. The CDR3 coding sequence is TGCAGCGTTGAGGCAGCCAGTACGCAGTATTTT. Encoded protein: CSVEAASTQYF.

CDR3 in DNA: TGCAGCGTCCCCGAGGCGGGGGCCCATGGCTACACCTTC. Protein sequence: CSVPEAGAHGYTF. The V gene is TRBV29-1, the J gene TRBJ1-2; perhaps TRBD1 as D (6 bases). Trimming pared 6 bases from V and 6 bases from J, leaving 17 bases between. Germline V lookup: CDR1 SQVTM, CDR2 ANQGSEA. CDR3 length equals 13 residues.

The rearrangement joins TRBV15 to TRBJ2-3; the D is unclear. The CDR3 runs 14 residues. Per the germline V gene, CDR1 is LNHNV and CDR2 is YYDKDF (reference sequence). Trimming took off 3 bases at V and 0 bases at J, with 7 bases between the two ends. The DNA for the CDR3 is TGTGCCACCAGCAGGATGTCTAGCACAGATACGCAGTATTTT. The encoded protein is CATSRMSSTDTQYF.

The genes are TRBV3-1 and TRBJ1-3; D not resolved. CDR1 is LGHDT, CDR2 YNNKEL, per germline (reference sequence). CDR3 length equals 15 residues. V lost 1 base and J 0 bases, leaving 7 bases between the germline ends. CDR3 nucleotide sequence: TGTGCCAGCAGCCAAGGACGGTTCTCTGGAAACACCATATATTTT. It is translated as CASSQGRFSGNTIYF.

This chain joins TRBV15 and TRBJ2-1; TRBD2 agrees at 7 bases. Germline V gene data show CDR1 as LNHNV and CDR2 as YYDKDF (reference sequence). Losses at the gene ends were 11 bases for V and 4 bases for J; bases not matched to a gene: 11. This CDR3 is built from 14 residues. The DNA for the CDR3 is TGTGCCCTTGCTCCGGGACTATCTTACAATGAGCAGTTCTTC. This codes for CALAPGLSYNEQFF.

The chain recombines TRBV29-1 with TRBJ1-2; tentative D call: TRBD1 (5 bases). The germline V gene has CDR1 SQVTM and CDR2 ANQGSEA. Trimming stripped 4 bases from V and 4 bases from J, with 13 bases between. The CDR3 is 13 residues long. The CDR3 DNA reads TGCAGCGTTGTTGGGGGAGGAGGCTATGGCTACACCTTC. It translates to CSVVGGGGYGYTF.

The chain links TRBV6-1 to TRBJ1-2; D unresolved. V was clipped by 2 bases and J by 12 bases, with 16 bases between them. The CDR3 loop spans 13 amino acids. Germline CDR1 MNHNS, CDR2 SASEGT. The CDR3 loop reads CASSEIGPEPDTF. DNA of the CDR3: TGTGCCAGCAGTGAAATAGGACCAGAGCCCGACACCTTC.

This chain joins TRBV28 and TRBJ2-7, with D unclear. The CDR3 is made up of 11 amino acids. The germline V gene has CDR1 MDHEN and CDR2 SYDVKM. V gave up 8 bases and J gave up 4 bases, with 9 bases separating them. The CDR3 DNA follows: TGTGCCAGCTTGGGGTTATACGAGCAGTACTTC. Translation: CASLGLYEQYF. The full variable domain, its missing parts supplied by reference TRBV28 and TRBJ2-7, is DVKVTQSSRYLVKRTGEKVFLECVQDMDHENMFWYRQDPGLGLRLIYFSYDVKMKEKGDIPEGYSVSREKKERFSLILESASTNQTSMYLCASLGLYEQYFGPGTRLTVT.

The chain couples TRBV12-3 or TRBV12-4 to TRBJ1-2; no definite D call. The CDR3 totals 11 residues. V lost 8 bases, J lost 14 bases, and 18 bases lay in between. For the CDR3, the DNA is TGTGCCAGCGGACCAGTTCGTAGTTTGACCTTC. As protein: CASGPVRSLTF.

This chain uses TRBV27 with TRBJ1-2; D uncertain. CDR1 and CDR2 (germline): MNHEY, SMNVEV (reference sequence). This CDR3 has 13 amino acids. V lost 2 bases and J lost 2, with 6 bases in between. In DNA, the CDR3 is TGTGCCAGCAGTTTAGGGTCAAACTATGGCTACACCTTC. Its translation: CASSLGSNYGYTF.

In this sample, this clonotype turned up a few times. The V call is TRBV9, the J call TRBJ2-1, with 11 bases fitting TRBD2. This CDR3 contains 15 residues. V gave up 0 bases and J gave up 6 bases; unmatched junction bases: 2. The germline gives CDR1 SGDLS, CDR2 YYNGEE. CDR3: CASSVGLAGGNEQFF. In DNA, the CDR3 is TGTGCCAGCAGCGTAGGGCTAGCGGGGGGCAATGAGCAGTTCTTC.

The genes are TRBV5-4 and TRBJ2-5, with D tentatively TRBD1 or TRBD2 (5 bases each). Between the trimmed V and J ends, which lost 4 bases and 2 bases, there was a span of 18 bases. Germline V gives CDR1 SGHNT, CDR2 YYREEE (reference sequence). The length of the CDR3 is 16 residues. The CDR3 protein is CASSPGTILSQETQYF. The CDR3 DNA sequence: TGTGCCAGCAGCCCAGGGACCATACTATCTCAAGAGACCCAGTACTTC.

The rearrangement uses TRBV30 and TRBJ2-1; D uncertain. This CDR3 is 14 amino acids long. V was pared by 2 bases and J by 7 bases, with 15 bases between. The germline gives CDR1 GTSNPN, CDR2 SVGIG (reference sequence). The DNA of the CDR3 is TGTGCCTGGAGTAAGGACCACGGATTAAATGAGCAGTTCTTC. Its protein is CAWSKDHGLNEQFF. Supplemented by reference TRBV30 and TRBJ2-1, the full variable domain reads SQTIHQWPATLVQPVGSPLSLECTVEGTSNPNLYWYRQAAGRGLQLLFYSVGIGQISSEVPQNLSASRPQDRQFILSSKKLLLSDSGFYLCAWSKDHGLNEQFFGPGTRLTVL.

The chain carries TRBV6-1 and TRBJ2-2; D not resolved. The germline V gene has CDR1 MNHNS and CDR2 SASEGT. The CDR3 has 12 residues. The ends were cut back, 6 bases at V and 5 bases at J, with 7 bases in the middle. The CDR3: CASRIPTGELFF. For the CDR3, the DNA is TGTGCCAGCAGGATCCCTACCGGGGAGCTGTTTTTT.

The J gene is TRBJ2-5, the V gene TRBV5-4; 8 bases are a match to TRBD1. Trimming took 9 bases from V and 4 from J; bases not matched to a gene: 11. Germline-derived CDR1 and CDR2 are SGHNT and YYREEE (reference sequence). The CDR3 sequence is 14 residues long. In DNA form, the CDR3 reads TGTGCCATCATATCACAGGGGGTTGGAGAGACCCAGTACTTC. This sequence encodes CAIISQGVGETQYF.

Here the CDR3 reads CSARDQLAGFLGTQYF. The CDR3, as DNA: TGCAGTGCTAGAGATCAACTAGCGGGGTTTCTAGGTACGCAGTATTTT. The chain joins TRBV20-1 to TRBJ2-3; TRBD2 aligns across 10 bases. Germline lookup yields CDR1 DFQATT and CDR2 SNEGSKA (reference sequence). V shed 0 bases and J 8 bases; nucleotides not matched to a gene: 11. The CDR3 is 16 residues long.

The chain links TRBV9 to TRBJ2-1; TRBD2 agrees at 14 bases. This CDR3 comprises 17 residues. The germline V gene encodes CDR1 SGDLS and CDR2 YYNGEE. V lost 4 bases and J lost 2; bases outside the gene matches: 5. This CDR3 reads CASSTRTSGGPYNEQFF. The CDR3 nucleotides are TGTGCCAGCAGCACCCGGACTAGCGGGGGGCCCTACAATGAGCAGTTCTTC.

The chain uses TRBV18 and TRBJ2-7; D is tentatively TRBD1 or TRBD2 (6 bases each). V lost 3 bases, J lost 2 bases, and 17 bases lay in between. Germline-derived CDR1 and CDR2 are KGHSH and LQKENI. The CDR3 has 16 residues. CDR3 amino acids: CASSPDWGAPAYEQYF. The CDR3 DNA reads as TGTGCCAGCTCACCCGACTGGGGGGCCCCAGCCTACGAGCAGTACTTC. The full variable domain, its missing parts supplied by reference TRBV18 and TRBJ2-7, is NAGVMQNPRHLVRRRGQEARLRCSPMKGHSHVYWYRQLPEEGLKFMVYLQKENIIDESGMPKERFSAEFPKEGPSILRIQQVVRGDSAAYFCASSPDWGAPAYEQYFGPGTRLTVT.

This chain links TRBV30 with TRBJ2-7; TRBD1 aligns across 8 bases. CDR3 length equals 15 residues. Germline V gene sequence: CDR1 GTSNPN, CDR2 SVGIG (reference sequence). V dropped 0 bases and J dropped 7; count of bases not matched to a gene: 11. The CDR3 nucleotides are TGTGCCTGGAGTGTACCCCGACAGGGGATGCGGGAGCAGTACTTC. Its protein is CAWSVPRQGMREQYF.

The rearrangement joins TRBV27 to TRBJ1-6; no clear D gene. Per the germline V gene, CDR1 is MNHEY and CDR2 is SMNVEV (reference sequence). Trimming took 5 bases from V and 3 from J, leaving 11 bases between them. The CDR3 has 15 amino acids. The CDR3: CASSLQSRYNSPLHF. The CDR3 coding sequence is TGTGCCAGCAGTCTACAGAGCCGCTATAATTCACCCCTCCACTTT.

This rearrangement joins TRBV29-1 to TRBJ2-2; D remains ambiguous. This CDR3 is built from 11 residues. Trimming stripped 8 bases from V and 6 bases from J, with 10 bases between. Per the germline V gene, CDR1 is SQVTM and CDR2 is ANQGSEA. CDR3: CSHGRAGELFF. The CDR3, as DNA: TGCAGCCATGGAAGGGCCGGGGAGCTGTTTTTT.

The chain has TRBV27 and TRBJ2-5; unclear D gene. Trimming left V 4 bases short and J 1 base short, with 10 bases between. CDR3 length: 14 residues. Germline V gene lookup returns CDR1 MNHEY and CDR2 SMNVEV (reference sequence). CDR3 nucleotides: TGTGCCAGCAGTTCGGCAGGCCCCCAAGAGACCCAGTACTTC. Translating it yields CASSSAGPQETQYF.

This chain joins TRBV20-1 and TRBJ1-2; maybe TRBD1 (6 bases). Between the trimmed V and J ends, which lost 5 bases and 5 bases, there was a span of 15 bases. Germline loops: CDR1 DFQATT, CDR2 SNEGSKA (reference sequence). This CDR3 contains 13 residues. The CDR3 region is CSALTGSGYGYTF. CDR3 bases: TGCAGTGCTCTTACAGGGAGCGGGTATGGCTACACCTTC.

This chain links TRBV9 with TRBJ2-3; 12 bases agree with TRBD2. The germline V gene has CDR1 SGDLS and CDR2 YYNGEE. The CDR3 extends over 15 amino acids. Trimming at V came to 6 bases and at J to 2 bases, leaving 4 bases not matched to a gene. The CDR3 DNA follows: TGTGCCAGCACAGGACTAGCGGGGACCACAGATACGCAGTATTTT. Amino acids: CASTGLAGTTDTQYF.

This clonotype was detected only once. This chain links TRBV15 with TRBJ2-7, with a weak D call TRBD1 (6 bases). The length of the CDR3 is 13 residues. Trimming shortened V by 0 bases and J by 5 bases, and 8 bases separated the two germline ends. Germline CDR1 reads LNHNV; CDR2 reads YYDKDF (reference sequence). The CDR3 loop reads CATSRDPGDEQYF. CDR3 sequence (DNA): TGTGCCACCAGCAGAGACCCAGGGGACGAGCAGTACTTC.